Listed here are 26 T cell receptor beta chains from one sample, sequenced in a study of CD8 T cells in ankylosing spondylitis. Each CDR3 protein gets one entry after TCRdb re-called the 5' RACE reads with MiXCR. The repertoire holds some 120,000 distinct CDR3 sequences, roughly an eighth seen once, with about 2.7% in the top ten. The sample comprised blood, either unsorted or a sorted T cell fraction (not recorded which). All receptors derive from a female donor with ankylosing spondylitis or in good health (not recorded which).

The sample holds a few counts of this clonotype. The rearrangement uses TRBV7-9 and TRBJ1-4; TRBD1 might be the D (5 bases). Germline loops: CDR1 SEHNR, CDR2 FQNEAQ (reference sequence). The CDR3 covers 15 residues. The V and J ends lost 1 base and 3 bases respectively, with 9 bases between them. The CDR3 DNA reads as TGTGCCAGCAGCTTAGAAAGGGGTGCTAATGAAAAACTGTTTTTT. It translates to CASSLERGANEKLFF.

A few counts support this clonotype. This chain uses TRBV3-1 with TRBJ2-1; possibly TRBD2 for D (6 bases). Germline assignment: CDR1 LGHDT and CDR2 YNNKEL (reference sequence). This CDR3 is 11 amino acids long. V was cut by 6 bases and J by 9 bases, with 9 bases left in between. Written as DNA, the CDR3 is TGTGCCAGCAGATCGGAGGGTGAGCAGTTCTTC. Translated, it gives CASRSEGEQFF.

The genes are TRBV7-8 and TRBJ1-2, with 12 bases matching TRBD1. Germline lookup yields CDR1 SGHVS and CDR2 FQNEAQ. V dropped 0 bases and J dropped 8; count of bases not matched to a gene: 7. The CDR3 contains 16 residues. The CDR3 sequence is CASSLAKGQGAGGYTF. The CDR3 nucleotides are TGTGCCAGCAGCTTAGCTAAGGGACAGGGGGCGGGAGGCTACACCTTC.

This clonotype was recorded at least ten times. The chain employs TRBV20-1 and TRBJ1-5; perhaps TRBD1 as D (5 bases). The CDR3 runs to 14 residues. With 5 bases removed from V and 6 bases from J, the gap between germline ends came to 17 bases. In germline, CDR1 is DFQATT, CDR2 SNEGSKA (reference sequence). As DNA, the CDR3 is TGCAGTGCTCAGGTCATCGGGGGGACTCAGCCCCAGCATTTT. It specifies CSAQVIGGTQPQHF.

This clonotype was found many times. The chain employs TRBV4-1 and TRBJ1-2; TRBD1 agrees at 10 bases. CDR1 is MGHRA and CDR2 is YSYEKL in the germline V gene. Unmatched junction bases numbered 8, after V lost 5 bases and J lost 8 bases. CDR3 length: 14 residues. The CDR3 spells CASSFGQGVQGYTF. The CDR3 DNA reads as TGCGCCAGCAGCTTCGGACAGGGGGTTCAGGGCTACACCTTC.

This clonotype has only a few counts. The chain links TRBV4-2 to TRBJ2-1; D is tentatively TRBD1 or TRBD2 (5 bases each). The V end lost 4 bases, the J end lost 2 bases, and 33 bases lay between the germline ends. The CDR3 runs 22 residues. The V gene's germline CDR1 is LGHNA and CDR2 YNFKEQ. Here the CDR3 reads CASSPSASGTSNHPPTYNEQFF. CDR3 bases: TGTGCCAGCAGCCCTTCCGCCTCCGGGACCTCTAATCACCCACCAACCTACAATGAGCAGTTCTTC.

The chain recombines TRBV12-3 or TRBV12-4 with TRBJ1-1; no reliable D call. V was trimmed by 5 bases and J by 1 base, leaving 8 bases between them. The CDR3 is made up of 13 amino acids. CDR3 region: CASSQQRNTEAFF. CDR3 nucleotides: TGTGCCAGCAGTCAGCAACGGAACACTGAAGCTTTCTTT.

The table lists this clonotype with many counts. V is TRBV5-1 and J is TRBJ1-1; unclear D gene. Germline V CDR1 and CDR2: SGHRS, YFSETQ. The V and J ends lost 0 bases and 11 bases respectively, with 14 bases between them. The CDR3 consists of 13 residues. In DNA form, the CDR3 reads TGCGCCAGCAGCTTGGAAGGCCCCCCTCCGGCTTTCTTT. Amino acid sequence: CASSLEGPPPAFF.

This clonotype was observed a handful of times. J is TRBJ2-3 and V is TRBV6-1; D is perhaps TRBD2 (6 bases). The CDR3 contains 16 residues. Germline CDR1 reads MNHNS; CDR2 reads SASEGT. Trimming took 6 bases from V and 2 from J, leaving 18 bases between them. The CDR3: CASSHKPGLLTDTQYF. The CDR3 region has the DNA TGTGCCAGCAGCCACAAACCGGGACTCCTCACAGATACGCAGTATTTT.

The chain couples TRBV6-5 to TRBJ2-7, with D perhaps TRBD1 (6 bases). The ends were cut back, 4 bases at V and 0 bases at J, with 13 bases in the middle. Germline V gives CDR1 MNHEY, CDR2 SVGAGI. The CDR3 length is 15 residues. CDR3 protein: CASSLDRPVSYEQYF. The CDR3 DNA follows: TGTGCCAGCAGTTTAGACAGGCCTGTCTCCTACGAGCAGTACTTC.

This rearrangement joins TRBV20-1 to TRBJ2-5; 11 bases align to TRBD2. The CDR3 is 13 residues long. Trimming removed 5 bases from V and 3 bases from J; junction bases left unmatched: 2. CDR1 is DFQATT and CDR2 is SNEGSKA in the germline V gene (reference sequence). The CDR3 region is CSAGTSGKETQYF. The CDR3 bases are TGCAGTGCTGGGACTAGCGGAAAAGAGACCCAGTACTTC.

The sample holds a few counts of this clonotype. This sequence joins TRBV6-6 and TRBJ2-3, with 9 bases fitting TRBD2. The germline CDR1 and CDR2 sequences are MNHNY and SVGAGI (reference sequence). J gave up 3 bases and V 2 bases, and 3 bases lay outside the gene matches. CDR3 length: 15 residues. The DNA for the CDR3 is TGTGCCAGCAGTTACGAGGGACTAGCAACAGATACGCAGTATTTT. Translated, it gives CASSYEGLATDTQYF.

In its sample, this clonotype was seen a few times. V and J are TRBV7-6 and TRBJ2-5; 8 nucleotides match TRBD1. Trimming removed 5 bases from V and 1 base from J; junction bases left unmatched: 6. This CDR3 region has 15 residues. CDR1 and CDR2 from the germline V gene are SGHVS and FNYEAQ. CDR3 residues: CASSQRTGPQETQYF. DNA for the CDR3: TGTGCCAGCAGCCAACGGACAGGGCCCCAAGAGACCCAGTACTTC.

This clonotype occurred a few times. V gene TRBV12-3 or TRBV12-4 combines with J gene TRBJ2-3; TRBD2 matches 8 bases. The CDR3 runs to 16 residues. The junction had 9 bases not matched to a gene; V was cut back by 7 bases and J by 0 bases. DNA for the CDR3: TGTGCCAGCATCCTCGGGGCGGGGGGTAGCACAGATACGCAGTATTTT. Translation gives CASILGAGGSTDTQYF.

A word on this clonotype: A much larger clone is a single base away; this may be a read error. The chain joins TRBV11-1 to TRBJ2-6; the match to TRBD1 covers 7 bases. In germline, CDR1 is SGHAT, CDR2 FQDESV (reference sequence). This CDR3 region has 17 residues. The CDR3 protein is CAGSPRTGSSGANVLTF. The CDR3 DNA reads TGTGCCGGCAGCCCGAGGACAGGATCTTCTGGGGCCAACGTCCTGACTTTC.

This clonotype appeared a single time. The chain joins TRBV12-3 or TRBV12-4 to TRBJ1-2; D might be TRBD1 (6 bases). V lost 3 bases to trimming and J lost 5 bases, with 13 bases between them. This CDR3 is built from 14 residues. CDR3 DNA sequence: TGTGCCAGCAGTTTTCAGGGGACTGGGTATGGCTACACCTTC. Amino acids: CASSFQGTGYGYTF.

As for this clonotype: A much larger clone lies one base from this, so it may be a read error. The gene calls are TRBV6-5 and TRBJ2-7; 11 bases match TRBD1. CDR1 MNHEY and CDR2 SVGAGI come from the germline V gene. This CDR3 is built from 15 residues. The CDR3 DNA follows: TGTGCCAGCAGTTACAGGGACAGGGGGTCCTACGACCAGTACTTC. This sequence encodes CASSYRDRGSYDQYF.

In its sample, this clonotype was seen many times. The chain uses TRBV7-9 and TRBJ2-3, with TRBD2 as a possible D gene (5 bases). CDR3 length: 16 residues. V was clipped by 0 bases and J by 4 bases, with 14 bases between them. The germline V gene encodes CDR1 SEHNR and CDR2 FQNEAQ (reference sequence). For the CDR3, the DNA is TGTGCCAGCAGCTTAGCGCGGGCTCAAAGTCCAGATACGCAGTATTTT. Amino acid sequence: CASSLARAQSPDTQYF.

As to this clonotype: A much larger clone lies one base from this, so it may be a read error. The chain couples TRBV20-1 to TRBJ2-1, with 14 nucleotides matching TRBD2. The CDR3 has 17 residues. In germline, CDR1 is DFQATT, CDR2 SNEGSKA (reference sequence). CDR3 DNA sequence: TGCAGTGCAAGACTAGCGGGAGGGAAAACTTCCTACAATGAGCATTTCTTC. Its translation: CSARLAGGKTSYNEHFF.

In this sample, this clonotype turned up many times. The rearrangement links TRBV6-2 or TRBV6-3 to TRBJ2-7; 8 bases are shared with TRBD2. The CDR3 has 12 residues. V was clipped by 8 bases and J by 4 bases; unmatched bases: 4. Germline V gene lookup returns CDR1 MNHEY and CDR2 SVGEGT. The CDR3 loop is CASDRGGYEQYF. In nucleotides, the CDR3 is TGTGCCAGCGACCGGGGGGGATACGAGCAGTACTTC.

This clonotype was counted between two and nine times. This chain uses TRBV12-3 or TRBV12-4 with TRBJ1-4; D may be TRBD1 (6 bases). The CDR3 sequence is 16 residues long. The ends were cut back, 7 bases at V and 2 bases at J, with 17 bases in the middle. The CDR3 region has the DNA TGTGCCAGCACCTTAGGGGGGATTGGGACTAATGAAAAACTGTTTTTT. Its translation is CASTLGGIGTNEKLFF.

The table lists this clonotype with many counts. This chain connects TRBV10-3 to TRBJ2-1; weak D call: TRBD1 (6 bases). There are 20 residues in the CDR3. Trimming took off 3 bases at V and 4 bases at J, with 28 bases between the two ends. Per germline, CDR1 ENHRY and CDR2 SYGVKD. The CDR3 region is CAISDQRTVFQTSIYNEQFF. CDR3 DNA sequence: TGTGCCATCAGTGACCAAAGGACAGTTTTTCAAACAAGCATATACAATGAGCAGTTCTTC.

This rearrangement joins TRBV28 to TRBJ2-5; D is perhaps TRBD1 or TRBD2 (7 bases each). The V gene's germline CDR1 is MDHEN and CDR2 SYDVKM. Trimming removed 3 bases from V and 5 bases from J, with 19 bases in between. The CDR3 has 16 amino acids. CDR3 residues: CASSFLAAGGDETQYF. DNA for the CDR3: TGTGCCAGCAGTTTTTTGGCGGCAGGGGGGGATGAGACCCAGTACTTC.

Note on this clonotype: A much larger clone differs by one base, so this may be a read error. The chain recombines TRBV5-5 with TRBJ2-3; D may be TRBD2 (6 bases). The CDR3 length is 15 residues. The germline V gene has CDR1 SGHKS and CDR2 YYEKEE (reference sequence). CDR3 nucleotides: TGTGCCAGCAGGTTCGTCGGGACTCGGGAAGATACGCGGTATTTT. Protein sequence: CASRFVGTREDTRYF.

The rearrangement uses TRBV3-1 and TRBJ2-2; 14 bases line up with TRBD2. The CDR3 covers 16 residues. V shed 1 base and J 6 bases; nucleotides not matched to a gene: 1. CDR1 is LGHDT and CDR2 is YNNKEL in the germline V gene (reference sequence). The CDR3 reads CASSQATSGGAGELFF. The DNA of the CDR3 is TGTGCCAGCAGCCAAGCGACTAGCGGGGGGGCCGGGGAGCTGTTTTTT.

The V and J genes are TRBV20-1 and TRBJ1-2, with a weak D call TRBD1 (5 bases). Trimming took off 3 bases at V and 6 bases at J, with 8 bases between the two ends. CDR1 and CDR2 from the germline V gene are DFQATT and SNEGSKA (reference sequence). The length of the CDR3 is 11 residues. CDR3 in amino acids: CSARAGDGYTF. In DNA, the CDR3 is TGCAGTGCTAGGGCGGGGGATGGCTACACCTTC.